The 21 T cell receptor beta chains presented below share a single source sample, sequenced in a study of T-cell reconstitution after alpha-beta-depleted transplantation in children (dated by TCRdb to the mid-2010s). The label giving this sample's treatment or condition can be read as: allogeneic hematopoietic cell transplantation with graft depleted of TCRalphabeta T cells and CD19 B cells. The library was built by means of PCR. The sequencer listed for this sample is Illumina HiSeq 2500. Molecular barcoding was employed in the preparation of TCR libraries, with unique molecular identifiers being used to normalize TCRbeta repertoire quantification. TCRdb ran its own pipeline on the public reads, namely fastp trimming at Q25 and MiXCR clone calling, and kept in-frame beta chains. Rows are unified per CDR3 protein, each entry keeping the most common DNA and genes. The sample table records over 150,000 distinct CDR3 sequences; approximately 12% of these occur just once. The ten biggest clones cover about 12% of the sample.

The input for sequencing was PBMCs, taken before TCRalphabeta/CD19-depleted stem cell transplant. The receptors stem from a boy younger than 10 with acute myeloid leukemia, due to receive a stem cell transplant.

This clonotype was seen ten or more times. The chain employs TRBV27 and TRBJ2-2, with D possibly being TRBD2 (6 bases). The CDR3 totals 13 residues. CDR1 is MNHEY and CDR2 is SMNVEV in the germline V gene (reference sequence). V was pared by 6 bases and J by 7 bases, with 12 bases between. In nucleotides, the CDR3 is TGTGCCAGCAGCCACGCGGGAAGCGGGGAGCTGTTTTTT. Encoded protein: CASSHAGSGELFF.

Worth noting for this clonotype: Just one base apart from a much larger clone, this may be a read error. The V and J genes are TRBV4-1 and TRBJ1-2, with 8 bases identical to TRBD1. The CDR3 length is 13 residues. Per the germline V gene, CDR1 is MGHRA and CDR2 is YSYEKL. Trimming at V came to 3 bases and at J to 12 bases, leaving 9 bases not matched to a gene. CDR3: CASSQRDRGGDTF. The CDR3 DNA follows: TGCGCCAGCAGCCAGCGCGACAGGGGAGGCGACACCTTC.

This clonotype was counted at least ten times. V usage is TRBV5-1 and J usage is TRBJ2-1; D gene ambiguous. This CDR3 has 14 residues. V was trimmed by 5 bases and J by 5 bases, leaving 14 bases between them. Germline CDR1 SGHRS, CDR2 YFSETQ. CDR3 DNA: TGCGCCAGCAGGGACCAACCAAGGGACAATGAGCAGTTCTTC. Its protein product is CASRDQPRDNEQFF. The variable domain in full, completed from reference TRBV5-1 and TRBJ2-1, reads KAGVTQTPRYLIKTRGQQVTLSCSPISGHRSVSWYQQTPGQGLQFLFEYFSETQRNKGNFPGRFSGRQFSNSRSEMNVSTLELGDSALYLCASRDQPRDNEQFFGPGTRLTVL.

This clonotype was recorded at least ten times. CDR3 in DNA: TGTGCCACCAGTGATTTGTTGACAGGGAGTTGGACTGAAGCTTTCTTT. Amino acid sequence: CATSDLLTGSWTEAFF. The V gene is TRBV24-1, the J gene TRBJ1-1; TRBD1 aligns across 7 bases. Germline loops: CDR1 KGHDR, CDR2 SFDVKD. J was trimmed by 5 bases and V by 0 bases; bases with no gene match: 8. The CDR3 is made up of 16 amino acids.

This clonotype was seen many times. The rearrangement joins TRBV18 to TRBJ2-7, with D unresolved. The CDR3 loop spans 13 amino acids. V dropped 3 bases and J dropped 5 bases, with 11 bases sitting between them. Germline V lookup: CDR1 KGHSH, CDR2 LQKENI. For the CDR3, the DNA is TGTGCCAGCTCACCTCGGCGCGAGAACGAGCAGTACTTC. It encodes CASSPRRENEQYF.

The sample holds many counts of this clonotype. The V and J genes are TRBV5-5 and TRBJ1-1; D gene ambiguous. The CDR3 is 14 amino acids. The V gene's germline CDR1 is SGHKS and CDR2 YYEKEE (reference sequence). Trimming cost V 4 bases and J 4 bases, with 14 bases left between them. The CDR3 DNA sequence: TGTGCCAGCAGCCAAAGTACGGGCGGCACTGAAGCTTTCTTT. Its protein product is CASSQSTGGTEAFF. Full variable domain (rest looked up from reference TRBV5-5 and TRBJ1-1): DAGVTQSPTHLIKTRGQQVTLRCSPISGHKSVSWYQQVLGQGPQFIFQYYEKEERGRGNFPDRFSARQFPNYSSELNVNALLLGDSALYLCASSQSTGGTEAFFGQGTRLTVV.

This clonotype was observed at least ten times. J is TRBJ1-2 and V is TRBV27; D possibly corresponds to TRBD1 (5 bases). The CDR3 has 14 amino acids. Germline loops: CDR1 MNHEY, CDR2 SMNVEV (reference sequence). V lost 5 bases, J lost 4 bases, and 14 bases lay in between. For the CDR3, the DNA is TGTGCCAGCAGTCACCCAGGGCATACCTATGGCTACACCTTC. Amino acids: CASSHPGHTYGYTF.

This clonotype was detected only a few times. A much larger clone lies one base from this, so it may be a read error. CDR3 sequence reads: CASSHSTSGGAKNTGELFF. The CDR3 DNA sequence: TGCGCCAGCAGCCATTCCACTAGCGGGGGGGCCAAGAACACCGGGGAGCTGTTTTTT. The chain links TRBV4-1 to TRBJ2-2; 13 bases agree with TRBD2. V lost 3 bases and J lost 1; bases outside the gene matches: 8. Germline V gene lookup returns CDR1 MGHRA and CDR2 YSYEKL. The CDR3 is 19 residues long.

Details on this clonotype: One base away lies a much larger clone, so this may be a sequencing read error. The chain combines TRBV7-3 with TRBJ2-1, with D unclear. CDR1 and CDR2 from the germline V gene are SGHTA and FQGTGA. This CDR3 has 13 residues. CDR3 in amino acids: CASSLNYYNDQFF. In DNA, the CDR3 is TGTGCCAGCAGCTTAAACTACTACAATGACCAGTTCTTC.

This clonotype has ten or more counts. The rearrangement joins TRBV7-2 to TRBJ2-7; 11 bases match TRBD2. Germline-derived CDR1 and CDR2 are SGHTA and FQGNSA. V trimming: 3 bases; J trimming: 3 bases; junction bases outside the gene matches: 7. CDR3 length: 16 residues. The CDR3 region has the DNA TGTGCCAGCAGCTTCGCTTCGGGACTAGCGGACTACGAGCAGTACTTC. Translating gives CASSFASGLADYEQYF.

This clonotype has just a few counts. This chain connects TRBV20-1 to TRBJ2-1; TRBD2 is a possible D gene (5 bases). CDR3 length equals 13 residues. The V gene's germline CDR1 is DFQATT and CDR2 SNEGSKA (reference sequence). V was clipped by 4 bases and J by 0 bases, with 7 bases between them. For the CDR3, the DNA is TGCAGTGCTATAGGGAGCTCCTACAATGAGCAGTTCTTC. This codes for CSAIGSSYNEQFF.

This clonotype has a count of ten or more. The chain recombines TRBV7-2 with TRBJ2-1; D unclear. The germline gives CDR1 SGHTA, CDR2 FQGNSA. This CDR3 region has 12 residues. V was trimmed by 5 bases and J by 6 bases, leaving 8 bases between them. The CDR3 spells CASSPHLNEQFF. CDR3 DNA sequence: TGTGCCAGCAGCCCCCATCTCAATGAGCAGTTCTTC.

This clonotype was seen at least ten times. This chain connects TRBV20-1 to TRBJ2-3; 10 nucleotides agree with TRBD2. The germline gives CDR1 DFQATT, CDR2 SNEGSKA (reference sequence). The CDR3 runs 15 residues. V trimming: 3 bases; J trimming: 3 bases; junction bases outside the gene matches: 6. The CDR3 DNA sequence: TGCAGTGCTAGTTCTAGCGGGAGTGGGACAGATACGCAGTATTTT. It specifies CSASSSGSGTDTQYF.

This clonotype is a singleton in its sample. CDR3 DNA: TGTGCCAGCAGTGAAAGAGGGGGTGTCATTGCAGATACGCAGTATTTT. Protein: CASSERGGVIADTQYF. This chain links TRBV2 with TRBJ2-3, with D maybe TRBD1 (6 bases). The germline CDR1 and CDR2 sequences are SNHLY and FYNNEI. The germline V and J ends were trimmed by 2 bases and 4 bases, with 16 bases remaining between them. The CDR3 is made up of 16 amino acids.

This clonotype was recorded once. Being one base from a much bigger clone, this may be a read error. This chain links TRBV7-3 with TRBJ1-1; D unresolved. This CDR3 is built from 13 residues. Germline V gene data show CDR1 as SGHTA and CDR2 as FQGTGA. Here the CDR3 reads CSSSAGLRTEAFF. CDR3 bases: TGTTCCAGCAGCGCCGGGCTCCGCACTGAAGCTTTCTTT.

This clonotype showed up many times. J is TRBJ2-3 and V is TRBV9, with unresolved D. The CDR3 consists of 16 residues. In germline, CDR1 is SGDLS, CDR2 YYNGEE. The V gene lost 4 bases and the J gene lost 0 bases, with 15 bases spanning the gap. CDR3 region: CASSSRRGSSTDTQYF. In nucleotides, the CDR3 is TGTGCCAGCAGCAGCCGCAGAGGTTCTAGCACAGATACGCAGTATTTT.

This clonotype has at least ten counts. The gene calls are TRBV15 and TRBJ2-1; D is uncertain. The CDR3 extends over 15 amino acids. Germline CDR1 LNHNV, CDR2 YYDKDF (reference sequence). Trimming pared 1 base from V and 4 bases from J, leaving 11 bases between. The CDR3 protein is CATSRVGDPYNEQFF. CDR3 nucleotides: TGTGCCACCAGCAGAGTAGGAGACCCTTACAATGAGCAGTTCTTC.

This clonotype was found many times. V gene TRBV6-1 combines with J gene TRBJ1-1; 9 bases line up with TRBD1. With V trimmed by 6 bases and J by 7 bases, 6 bases remained unmatched. Germline V lookup: CDR1 MNHNS, CDR2 SASEGT. There are 13 residues in the CDR3. CDR3 in amino acids: CASRMDRGYEAFF. The CDR3 region has the DNA TGTGCCAGCAGAATGGACAGGGGTTATGAAGCTTTCTTT.

This clonotype was detected ten times or more. The chain couples TRBV20-1 to TRBJ2-7; D ambiguous. Trimming stripped 7 bases from V and 3 bases from J, with 13 bases between. This CDR3 has 12 residues. Per germline, CDR1 DFQATT and CDR2 SNEGSKA (reference sequence). The CDR3 loop is CSVVGKLYEQYF. The CDR3 region has the DNA TGCAGTGTTGTGGGGAAACTCTACGAGCAGTACTTC.

This clonotype was observed at least ten times. The chain couples TRBV20-1 to TRBJ1-2; 9 nucleotides align to TRBD1. Germline-derived CDR1 and CDR2 are DFQATT and SNEGSKA (reference sequence). The V gene end was trimmed by 6 bases and the J gene end by 8 bases; junction bases not matched to a gene: 7. The CDR3 is 12 residues long. The CDR3 region has the DNA TGCAGTGCGAACAGGGGGCGCGGGGGCTACACCTTC. Translated: CSANRGRGGYTF.

Ten or more counts support this clonotype. This rearrangement joins TRBV4-1 to TRBJ2-5; D may match TRBD1 or TRBD2 (5 bases each). This CDR3 contains 14 residues. Trimming removed 3 bases from V and 6 bases from J, with 14 bases in between. CDR1 and CDR2 from the germline V gene are MGHRA and YSYEKL. The CDR3 loop is CASSQWGPRKTQYF. The CDR3 DNA reads as TGCGCCAGCAGCCAGTGGGGACCCCGAAAGACCCAGTACTTC.